These 9 T cell receptor beta chains originate from one sample sequenced in a study of cytomegalovirus exposure and HLA in healthy donors. Use of 60 Vbeta and 13 Jbeta primers characterized the PCR. Data came from immunoSEQ multiplex PCR; TCRdb stores just in-frame clones and leaves some out. The repertoire consists of around 97,000 clones, with roughly 80% occurring once and the leading ten covering less than 5%. Material for sequencing was PBMCs. Receptor source: a man in his fifties in good health and CMV-seropositive.

The rearrangement joins TRBV18 to TRBJ2-5; TRBD2 agrees at 8 bases. Germline V gives CDR1 KGHSH, CDR2 LQKENI. The CDR3 loop spans 14 amino acids. Trimming cost V 6 bases and J 0 bases; bases outside gene matches: 3. The CDR3 loop reads CASSTGGNQETQYF. CDR3 DNA sequence: TGTGCCAGCTCGACGGGAGGGAACCAAGAGACCCAGTACTTC. The full variable domain, its missing parts supplied by reference TRBV18 and TRBJ2-5, is NAGVMQNPRHLVRRRGQEARLRCSPMKGHSHVYWYRQLPEEGLKFMVYLQKENIIDESGMPKERFSAEFPKEGPSILRIQQVVRGDSAAYFCASSTGGNQETQYFGPGTRLLVL.

The rearrangement links TRBV28 to TRBJ2-1; 9 bases are a match to TRBD2. The CDR3 has 15 residues. Germline V gene data show CDR1 as MDHEN and CDR2 as SYDVKM. V dropped 9 bases and J dropped 8; count of bases not matched to a gene: 14. CDR3 sequence (DNA): TGTGCCAGTCAGACTAGCGGCCACCAAAGTGATGAGCAGTTCTTC. This translates into CASQTSGHQSDEQFF. Looking up the rest from reference TRBV28 and TRBJ2-1 gives the full variable domain: DVKVTQSSRYLVKRTGEKVFLECVQDMDHENMFWYRQDPGLGLRLIYFSYDVKMKEKGDIPEGYSVSREKKERFSLILESASTNQTSMYLCASQTSGHQSDEQFFGPGTRLTVL.

V usage is TRBV30 and J usage is TRBJ1-2; perhaps TRBD1 as D (6 bases). With 3 bases removed from V and 5 bases from J, the gap between germline ends came to 16 bases. Germline V gene sequence: CDR1 GTSNPN, CDR2 SVGIG (reference sequence). This CDR3 has 14 residues. Here the CDR3 reads CAWSEQGLGYGYTF. For the CDR3, the DNA is TGTGCCTGGAGCGAACAGGGTTTAGGGTATGGCTACACCTTC.

This sequence joins TRBV2 and TRBJ1-1; 11 nucleotides agree with TRBD1. Germline values: CDR1 SNHLY, CDR2 FYNNEI. Losses at the gene ends were 6 bases for V and 2 bases for J; bases not matched to a gene: 5. CDR3 length: 15 residues. The CDR3 sequence is CASSTGQGVNTEAFF. CDR3 DNA: TGTGCCAGCAGCACGGGACAGGGGGTTAACACTGAAGCTTTCTTT. The full variable domain, rest sourced from reference TRBV2 and TRBJ1-1, is EPEVTQTPSHQVTQMGQEVILRCVPISNHLYFYWYRQILGQKVEFLVSFYNNEISEKSEIFDDQFSVERPDGSNFTLKIRSTKLEDSAMYFCASSTGQGVNTEAFFGQGTRLTVV.

The V gene is TRBV5-4, the J gene TRBJ2-5; 10 positions agree with TRBD2. With V trimmed by 1 base and J by 4 bases, 13 bases remained unmatched. CDR1 is SGHNT, CDR2 YYREEE, per germline (reference sequence). The length of the CDR3 is 18 residues. CDR3: CASSLSPSGSGPSETQYF. The DNA for the CDR3 is TGTGCCAGCAGCTTGAGCCCTAGCGGGAGTGGGCCTTCAGAGACCCAGTACTTC. Using reference TRBV5-4 and TRBJ2-5 for the parts outside the CDR3, the full variable domain is ETGVTQSPTHLIKTRGQQVTLRCSSQSGHNTVSWYQQALGQGPQFIFQYYREEENGRGNFPPRFSGLQFPNYSSELNVNALELDDSALYLCASSLSPSGSGPSETQYFGPGTRLLVL.

This clone was counted between two and nine times. V and J are TRBV7-9 and TRBJ2-5, with D hard to call. Germline V gives CDR1 SEHNR, CDR2 FQNEAQ (reference sequence). The CDR3 has 16 residues. Deletions cut 2 bases from V and 2 bases from J, with 15 bases between. The CDR3: CASSLSVREFQETQYF. Written as DNA, the CDR3 is TGTGCCAGCAGCTTATCGGTCCGCGAGTTTCAAGAGACCCAGTACTTC.

The chain employs TRBV27 and TRBJ2-7; 9 bases agree with TRBD2. With V trimmed by 4 bases and J by 4 bases, 14 bases remained unmatched. Germline V gene data show CDR1 as MNHEY and CDR2 as SMNVEV (reference sequence). The CDR3 runs 17 residues. The DNA of the CDR3 is TGTGCCAGCAGTTCCCTTCAGATAGCGGGAGAACGGTACGAGCAGTACTTC. Protein: CASSSLQIAGERYEQYF.

A single count supports this clone. The chain links TRBV10-2 to TRBJ2-5; D is perhaps TRBD2 (5 bases). The better agreement between TRBJ2-7 and the DNA end casts doubt on the J call. The CDR3 covers 15 residues. Germline CDR1 reads WSHSY; CDR2 reads SAAADI. The CDR3 coding sequence is TGCGCCAGCAGCCGCGAGACTAAAGGGATTTACGAGCAGTACTTC. This codes for CASSRETKGIYEQYF.

The genes are TRBV7-3 and TRBJ1-1; D is possibly TRBD1 (6 bases). V was trimmed by 5 bases and J by 4 bases, leaving 11 bases between them. CDR1 is SGHTA and CDR2 is FQGTGA in the germline V gene. There are 13 residues in the CDR3. The CDR3 sequence: CASSPGASTEAFF. CDR3 coding DNA: TGTGCCAGCAGCCCAGGGGCCTCCACTGAAGCTTTCTTT.